The sequence of this T cell receptor (beta chain) was determined in a study of blood T cell repertoires in COVID-19. Study summary: Sample material is recorded as cDNA or gDNA derived from T cells, B-cell-depleted T cells, or PBMCs.

Measured with immunoSEQ multiplex PCR; TCRdb has only the in-frame clones, and not every one. This table has around 230,000 clones, roughly 80% appearing once. This clone came up a few times. The CDR3 spans 13 residues. CDR1 ENHRY and CDR2 SYGVKD come from the germline V gene. V was trimmed by 3 bases and J by 8 bases, leaving 13 bases between them. The sample consisted of peripheral blood. This rearrangement joins TRBV10-3 to TRBJ1-2; TRBD1 is a possible D gene (5 bases). This clonotype originated in a woman aged 40-49 years with active or convalescent COVID-19. Here the CDR3 DNA reads TGTGCCATCAGTGAAGGTCAGGGTACGGGCTACACCTTC. It codes for CAISEGQGTGYTF.